The 13 T cell receptor beta chains presented below share a single source sample, sequenced in a study of blood T cells in healthy people across ages. A second PCR of about 6 to 11 cycles used a sample-barcoded 5' primer and a J-beta primer mix. TCRdb reprocessed the 5' RACE reads with MiXCR, giving one entry per CDR3 protein. The table includes 550,000 to 800,000 distinct CDR3 sequences, 20% to 25% detected once. Material: blood. These receptors originate from a man in his 70s in good health.

The rearrangement uses TRBV3-1 and TRBJ2-5, with D possibly called TRBD1 or TRBD2 (5 bases each). The J call may be incorrect, as the DNA end agrees better with TRBJ2-7. The CDR3 has 14 amino acids. Germline V lookup: CDR1 LGHDT, CDR2 YNNKEL (reference sequence). The CDR3 is CASSRGTAAYEQYF. DNA for the CDR3: TGTGCCAGCAGCCGTGGGACGGCTGCCTACGAGCAGTACTTC.

This clonotype showed up many times. The gene calls are TRBV20-1 and TRBJ1-1, with 8 bases that match TRBD1. CDR1 and CDR2 from the germline V gene are DFQATT and SNEGSKA (reference sequence). This CDR3 comprises 12 residues. CDR3 region: CSAGQGGTEAFF. The CDR3 bases are TGCAGCGCCGGACAGGGCGGGACTGAAGCTTTCTTT.

This clonotype occurred a few times. This rearrangement joins TRBV28 to TRBJ1-2; TRBD1 matches 8 bases. This CDR3 is built from 14 residues. The J segment lost 4 bases and the V segment lost 5 bases, leaving 6 bases of the junction unmatched. Germline lookup yields CDR1 MDHEN and CDR2 SYDVKM. The CDR3 loop reads CASSPTGAGYGYTF. In nucleotides, the CDR3 is TGTGCCAGCAGTCCGACAGGGGCAGGCTATGGCTACACCTTC.

This clonotype showed up just a few times. The chain has TRBV6-5 and TRBJ2-7, with D uncertain. Trimming removed 2 bases from V and 9 bases from J, with 17 bases in between. Germline V lookup: CDR1 MNHEY, CDR2 SVGAGI. This CDR3 region has 14 residues. The CDR3 region has the DNA TGTGCCAGCAGTTACCCGAAGACCACCGTGGGGCAGTACTTC. Residues: CASSYPKTTVGQYF.

This chain uses TRBV5-1 with TRBJ1-2; 7 nucleotides agree with TRBD1. The CDR3 totals 13 residues. Trimming removed 4 bases from V and 6 bases from J; junction bases left unmatched: 6. Looked up from germline, CDR1 is SGHRS and CDR2 is YFSETQ. The CDR3 spells CASSPTGPNGYTF. In nucleotides, the CDR3 is TGCGCCAGCAGCCCGACAGGGCCTAATGGCTACACCTTC.

J is TRBJ2-3 and V is TRBV29-1; D may correspond to TRBD1 or TRBD2 (6 bases each). This CDR3 is 13 amino acids long. V was clipped by 7 bases and J by 2 bases, with 13 bases between them. CDR1 and CDR2 (germline): SQVTM, ANQGSEA. The chain's CDR3 is CSAWGATTDTQYF. The CDR3, as DNA: TGCAGCGCCTGGGGGGCCACCACAGATACGCAGTATTTT.

In its sample, this clonotype was seen a few times. The chain uses TRBV7-2 and TRBJ2-1, with D possibly matching TRBD1 (5 bases). V lost 5 bases and J 3 bases, leaving 11 bases between the germline ends. CDR1 and CDR2 (germline): SGHTA, FQGNSA. This CDR3 is 14 amino acids long. The CDR3 nucleotides are TGTGCCAGCAGCCGACCGGACAACTACAATGAGCAGTTCTTC. Amino acid sequence: CASSRPDNYNEQFF. Drawing the rest from reference TRBV7-2 and TRBJ2-1, the complete variable domain is GAGVSQSPSNKVTEKGKDVELRCDPISGHTALYWYRQSLGQGLEFLIYFQGNSAPDKSGLPSDRFSAERTGGSVSTLTIQRTQQEDSAVYLCASSRPDNYNEQFFGPGTRLTVL.

This clonotype was picked up a small number of times. V gene TRBV27 combines with J gene TRBJ2-7; either TRBD1 or TRBD2 may fit D (5 bases each). Germline V gives CDR1 MNHEY, CDR2 SMNVEV (reference sequence). Deletions cut 10 bases from V and 1 base from J, with 11 bases between. The CDR3 contains 12 residues. CDR3 sequence (DNA): TGTGCCACCGGGACCGGATCCTACGAGCAGTACTTC. It codes for CATGTGSYEQYF.

The chain links TRBV28 to TRBJ1-1; D ambiguous. Deletions cut 5 bases from V and 4 bases from J, with 11 bases between. The germline V gene has CDR1 MDHEN and CDR2 SYDVKM. CDR3 length equals 13 residues. Here the CDR3 DNA reads TGTGCCAGCAGTCCCCCGCACGCCACTGAAGCTTTCTTT. Its translation: CASSPPHATEAFF.

This clonotype was recorded many times. The chain is built from TRBV3-1 and TRBJ2-7, with TRBD2 identical over 7 bases. Trimming cost V 1 base and J 1 base; bases outside gene matches: 4. This CDR3 is built from 15 residues. The V gene's germline CDR1 is LGHDT and CDR2 YNNKEL (reference sequence). For the CDR3, the DNA is TGTGCCAGCAGCCAAGGGTCTAGCGGATCCTACGAGCAGTACTTC. Protein sequence: CASSQGSSGSYEQYF.

V and J are TRBV7-9 and TRBJ1-3; no firm D call. Germline V CDR1 and CDR2: SEHNR, FQNEAQ (reference sequence). The CDR3 extends over 10 amino acids. The germline V and J ends were trimmed by 4 bases and 10 bases, with 5 bases remaining between them. CDR3 bases: TGTGCCAGCAGCTCAGAGACCATATATTTT. Translating it yields CASSSETIYF.

This clonotype was detected a few times. V is TRBV7-3 and J is TRBJ2-7, with TRBD2 as a possible D gene (5 bases). Germline lookup yields CDR1 SGHTA and CDR2 FQGTGA. With 8 bases removed from V and 3 bases from J, the gap between germline ends came to 14 bases. The CDR3 contains 13 residues. CDR3 in DNA: TGTGCCAGCTCCCCGGGATTCAACTACGAGCAGTACTTC. Translating gives CASSPGFNYEQYF.

The genes are TRBV19 and TRBJ1-1, with D possibly being TRBD1 (5 bases). The germline gives CDR1 LNHDA, CDR2 SQIVND (reference sequence). Trimming took off 10 bases at V and 5 bases at J, with 20 bases between the two ends. This CDR3 has 14 residues. Written as DNA, the CDR3 is TGTGCCACCGCCACGAGGGGTTCTCGGACTGAAGCTTTCTTT. The encoded protein is CATATRGSRTEAFF.